Following are 10 T cell receptor beta chains from one sample sequenced in a study of blood T cell repertoires in COVID-19. Sequencing was performed with immunoSEQ multiplex PCR; in TCRdb, only in-frame clones are kept and a portion is missing. The sample includes tens of thousands of clones, around 81% of them seen just once. The source material was peripheral blood. The source is a man aged 80 or over with COVID-19, enrolled during active disease.

A few counts support this clone. This chain links TRBV4-2 with TRBJ1-3; perhaps TRBD1 as D (5 bases). The V end lost 0 bases, the J end lost 5 bases, and 14 bases lay between the germline ends. The germline V gene encodes CDR1 LGHNA and CDR2 YNFKEQ. The CDR3 totals 16 residues. The DNA for the CDR3 is TGTGCCAGCAGCCAAGAAACCAGGGATTATAGAAACACCATATATTTT. Protein: CASSQETRDYRNTIYF.

The genes are TRBV5-4 and TRBJ2-1; TRBD1 matches at 9 bases. After removal of 3 bases from V and 7 bases from J, the junction contained 8 bases not matched to a gene. The CDR3 has 15 residues. Germline CDR1 is SGHNT and CDR2 is YYREEE (reference sequence). CDR3 DNA: TGTGCCAGCAGCTATACCGGGACAGGGAGGAATGAGCAGTTCTTC. Its translation: CASSYTGTGRNEQFF.

The V and J genes are TRBV2 and TRBJ2-1, with 7 bases matching TRBD1. V lost 7 bases, J lost 4 bases, and 7 bases stayed unmatched. Germline assignment: CDR1 SNHLY and CDR2 FYNNEI. CDR3 size: 14 residues. The CDR3 DNA sequence: TGTGCCAGCACCCAGGACAGGTTATACAATGAGCAGTTCTTC. Its protein product is CASTQDRLYNEQFF.

The chain combines TRBV10-2 with TRBJ1-1, with a possible D match to TRBD1 (6 bases). The CDR3 totals 16 residues. Trimming cost V 0 bases and J 2 bases, with 13 bases left between them. Germline assignment: CDR1 WSHSY and CDR2 SAAADI. CDR3 residues: CASSESGGRENTEAFF. CDR3 DNA sequence: TGCGCCAGCAGTGAGTCAGGGGGTCGGGAAAACACTGAAGCTTTCTTT.

In this sample, this clone turned up once. The rearrangement joins TRBV6-4 to TRBJ2-2; D is perhaps TRBD2 (5 bases). The length of the CDR3 is 14 residues. Germline V CDR1 and CDR2: MRHNA, SNTAGT. The germline V and J ends were trimmed by 4 bases and 6 bases, with 12 bases remaining between them. The CDR3 region is CASSVATTAGELFF. CDR3 DNA sequence: TGTGCCAGCAGTGTAGCGACAACCGCCGGGGAGCTGTTTTTT.

This clone appeared once. This chain connects TRBV18 to TRBJ1-1; 7 bases map to TRBD1. Germline values: CDR1 KGHSH, CDR2 LQKENI. V shed 4 bases, J shed 4 bases, and the junction held 3 bases outside the gene matches. The CDR3 contains 13 residues. The DNA for the CDR3 is TGTGCCAGCTCACTTGACAGGGTCACTGAAGCTTTCTTT. Translated: CASSLDRVTEAFF.

The chain couples TRBV6-5 to TRBJ1-4; weak D call: TRBD1 (5 bases). Germline CDR1 is MNHEY and CDR2 is SVGAGI. With 1 base removed from V and 8 bases from J, the gap between germline ends came to 8 bases. The CDR3 is made up of 13 amino acids. The CDR3 loop reads CASSYLGLEKLFF. The CDR3 DNA sequence: TGTGCCAGCAGTTACTTGGGGCTCGAAAAACTGTTTTTT.

There are a few counts of this clone. This rearrangement joins TRBV9 to TRBJ1-6; 7 bases are shared with TRBD1. The V gene's germline CDR1 is SGDLS and CDR2 YYNGEE. After removal of 0 bases from V and 7 bases from J, the junction contained 1 base not matched to a gene. The CDR3 length is 14 residues. Written as DNA, the CDR3 is TGTGCCAGCAGCGTAGCGACAGGGAATTCACCCCTCCACTTT. Its protein is CASSVATGNSPLHF.

V gene TRBV7-9 combines with J gene TRBJ1-2; D gene ambiguous. With 5 bases removed from V and 3 bases from J, the gap between germline ends came to 7 bases. The V gene's germline CDR1 is SEHNR and CDR2 FQNEAQ (reference sequence). There are 12 residues in the CDR3. The CDR3 nucleotides are TGTGCCAGCAGCCCAGGATACTATGGCTACACCTTC. This gives the protein CASSPGYYGYTF.

This rearrangement joins TRBV4-3 to TRBJ2-7; 7 bases match TRBD2. V lost 4 bases to trimming and J lost 2 bases; unmatched junction nucleotides: 5. This CDR3 comprises 14 residues. Germline CDR1 is LGHNA and CDR2 is YSLEER. This CDR3 reads CASSPSSGAYEQYF. The CDR3, as DNA: TGCGCCAGCAGCCCTTCAAGCGGGGCCTACGAGCAGTACTTC.